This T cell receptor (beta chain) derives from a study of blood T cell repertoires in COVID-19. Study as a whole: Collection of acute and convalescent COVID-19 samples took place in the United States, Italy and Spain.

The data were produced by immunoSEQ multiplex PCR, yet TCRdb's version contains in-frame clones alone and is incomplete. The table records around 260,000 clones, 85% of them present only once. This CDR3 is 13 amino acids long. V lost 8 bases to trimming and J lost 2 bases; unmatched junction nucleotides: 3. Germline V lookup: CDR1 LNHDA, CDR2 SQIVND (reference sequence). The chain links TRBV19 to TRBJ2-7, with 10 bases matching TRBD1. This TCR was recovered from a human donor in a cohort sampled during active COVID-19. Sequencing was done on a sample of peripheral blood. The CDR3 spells CASSDRGAYEQYF. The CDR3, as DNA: TGTGCCAGTTCGGACAGGGGGGCCTACGAGCAGTACTTC.